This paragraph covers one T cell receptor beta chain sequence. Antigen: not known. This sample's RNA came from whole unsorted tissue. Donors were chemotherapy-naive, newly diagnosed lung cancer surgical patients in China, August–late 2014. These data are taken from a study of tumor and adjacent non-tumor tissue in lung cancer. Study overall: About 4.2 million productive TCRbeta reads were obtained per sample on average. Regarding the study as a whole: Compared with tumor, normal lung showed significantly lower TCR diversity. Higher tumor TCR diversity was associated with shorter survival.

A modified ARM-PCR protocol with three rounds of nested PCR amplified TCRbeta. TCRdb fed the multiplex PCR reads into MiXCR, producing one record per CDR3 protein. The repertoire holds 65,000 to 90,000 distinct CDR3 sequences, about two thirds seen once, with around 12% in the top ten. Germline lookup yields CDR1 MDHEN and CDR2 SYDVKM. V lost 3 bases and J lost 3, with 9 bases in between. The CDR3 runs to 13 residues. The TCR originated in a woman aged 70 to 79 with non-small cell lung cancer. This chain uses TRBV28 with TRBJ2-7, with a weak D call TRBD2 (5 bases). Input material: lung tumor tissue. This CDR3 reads CASSFGSDYEQYF. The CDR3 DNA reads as TGTGCCAGCAGTTTTGGTAGCGACTACGAGCAGTACTTC. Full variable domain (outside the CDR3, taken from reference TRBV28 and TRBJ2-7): DVKVTQSSRYLVKRTGEKVFLECVQDMDHENMFWYRQDPGLGLRLIYFSYDVKMKEKGDIPEGYSVSREKKERFSLILESASTNQTSMYLCASSFGSDYEQYFGPGTRLTVT.